This TCR beta chain was sequenced in a study of CD8+ T cells in alopecia areata. Looked up from germline, CDR1 is MNHEY and CDR2 is SVGAGI. Trimming removed 6 bases from V and 2 bases from J; junction bases left unmatched: 10. The length of the CDR3 is 15 residues. Indicated treatment: oral pan-JAK inhibitor, 5-10 mg twice daily. It was cDNA, reverse transcribed from extracted RNA, that served as the sequencing template. Measured with immunoSEQ multiplex PCR; TCRdb has only the in-frame clones, and not every one. Of 170,000 or so clones in the sample, around 71% were seen once. The chain links TRBV6-5 to TRBJ2-7; 7 bases are shared with TRBD1. Material: CD4+ T cells sorted from blood, obtained at week 4, from a patient treated with tofacitinib. The sequence was obtained from a human donor with alopecia areata. As DNA, the CDR3 is TGTGCCAGCAGGTATACAGGGGCCACAACCTACGAGCAGTACTTC. Protein product: CASRYTGATTYEQYF.